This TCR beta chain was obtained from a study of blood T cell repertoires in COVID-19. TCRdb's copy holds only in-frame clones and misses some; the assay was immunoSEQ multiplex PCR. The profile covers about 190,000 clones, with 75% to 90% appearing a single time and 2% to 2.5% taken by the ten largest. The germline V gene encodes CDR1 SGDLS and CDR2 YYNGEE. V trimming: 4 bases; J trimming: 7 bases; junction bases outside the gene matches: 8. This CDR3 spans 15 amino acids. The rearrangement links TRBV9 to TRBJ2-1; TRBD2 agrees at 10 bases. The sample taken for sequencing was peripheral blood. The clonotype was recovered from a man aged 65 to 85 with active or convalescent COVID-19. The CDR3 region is CASSPGLARLNEQFF. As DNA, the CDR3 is TGTGCCAGCAGCCCGGGACTAGCGAGGCTTAATGAGCAGTTCTTC.